Included here is one T cell receptor beta chain sequence, with context. Antigen specificity is unknown. The sample belongs to a study of shared clonotypes between healthy human individuals. The repertoire was sequenced with immunoSEQ multiplex PCR; TCRdb's copy has only in-frame clones and lacks some. The sample comprises more than 1.2 million clones, about 98.5% of which are singletons, and 0.36% rests with the top ten. The germline CDR1 and CDR2 sequences are MDHEN and SYDVKM. With V trimmed by 2 bases and J by 4 bases, 6 bases remained unmatched. CDR3 length: 16 residues. Points from the study as a whole: How much donors shared clonotypes was expected to be affected by sequencing depth.

The rearrangement joins TRBV28 to TRBJ1-2; 11 bases match TRBD1. The receptor was isolated from a man aged 25-45 years in good health. The sample comprised naive CD4+ T cells sorted from blood. Subset of the sample: CD45RA+ positively selected. CDR3 residues: CASSLVVGTGGYGYTF. CDR3 nucleotide sequence: TGTGCCAGCAGTTTAGTGGTTGGGACAGGGGGCTATGGCTACACCTTC.